This T cell receptor beta chain derives from a study of CDR3 diversity in severe acne. CDR1 and CDR2 (germline): SNHLY, FYNNEI. Trimming stripped 5 bases from V and 1 base from J, with 8 bases between. This CDR3 spans 13 amino acids. This clonotype was counted between two and nine times. TCRdb called the PCR reads again in MiXCR, with one record for every CDR3 protein. Of over 70,000 distinct CDR3 sequences in the sample, around 50% were seen once. The receptor's source is a male donor in good health, without acne. The chain employs TRBV2 and TRBJ2-5, with a tentative D call TRBD1 (5 bases). The sequencing input was blood. The CDR3: CASSITGQETQYF. For the CDR3, the DNA is TGTGCCAGCAGTATAACAGGCCAAGAGACCCAGTACTTC.